This entry lists 24 T cell receptor beta chains sequenced from one sample in a study of patients and donors after allogeneic stem cell transplantation. In TCRdb, the RT-PCR reads were re-called with MiXCR into one record per CDR3 protein. The data show over 150,000 distinct CDR3 sequences, approximately 41% seen once. Sample: blood, either unsorted or a sorted T cell fraction (not recorded which). The receptors derive from a human donor who was either an allogeneic HSCT recipient or a stem cell or donor lymphocyte infusion donor (not recorded which). It is not recorded whose cells these are; they may come from a transplant donor.

The rearrangement joins TRBV11-2 to TRBJ1-4, with D possibly matching TRBD1 (5 bases). Trimming removed 5 bases from V and 8 bases from J, with 18 bases in between. Germline V gene sequence: CDR1 SGHAT, CDR2 FQNNGV. There are 15 residues in the CDR3. In DNA form, the CDR3 reads TGTGCCAGCAGCCTTAGTCAAGGGGTCCGGGAAAAACTGTTTTTT. Translation: CASSLSQGVREKLFF.

This clonotype was counted between two and nine times. CDR3 nucleotides: TGTGCCAGCAGTCTCGTTAGGGGCGGAGGCTACACCTTC. It specifies CASSLVRGGGYTF. This chain connects TRBV12-3 or TRBV12-4 to TRBJ1-2, with a possible D match to TRBD1 (5 bases). The CDR3 extends over 13 amino acids. Trimming shortened V by 5 bases and J by 8 bases, and 15 bases separated the two germline ends.

The CDR3 is CASAKRSILVYNEQFF. DNA of the CDR3: TGTGCCAGCGCTAAAAGGTCAATTCTCGTCTACAATGAGCAGTTCTTC. The chain has TRBV12-3 or TRBV12-4 and TRBJ2-1; D uncertain. The CDR3 has 16 residues. V dropped 8 bases and J dropped 3 bases, with 20 bases sitting between them.

The chain combines TRBV18 with TRBJ1-1; the D is unclear. Looked up from germline, CDR1 is KGHSH and CDR2 is LQKENI. The V end lost 0 bases, the J end lost 0 bases, and 8 bases lay between the germline ends. This CDR3 comprises 15 residues. The CDR3 spells CASSPPRTVNTEAFF. CDR3 coding DNA: TGTGCCAGCTCACCACCGAGGACGGTGAACACTGAAGCTTTCTTT.

Here the CDR3 DNA reads TGTGCCAGCAGTTTCACGGGACTAGCGGGAGTATGGTACGAGCAGTACTTC. The encoded protein is CASSFTGLAGVWYEQYF. The chain is built from TRBV27 and TRBJ2-7, with 14 positions matching TRBD2. V lost 3 bases to trimming and J lost 4 bases; unmatched junction nucleotides: 8. The CDR3 contains 17 residues. Germline loops: CDR1 MNHEY, CDR2 SMNVEV (reference sequence).

This clonotype has more than one count but fewer than ten. This chain links TRBV4-2 with TRBJ1-1, with a weak D call TRBD1 (6 bases). CDR1 and CDR2 from the germline V gene are LGHNA and YNFKEQ. This CDR3 has 16 amino acids. Trimming cost V 1 base and J 0 bases, with 12 bases left between them. CDR3 protein: CASSQVGDTMNTEAFF. Here the CDR3 DNA reads TGTGCCAGCAGCCAAGTGGGGGACACTATGAACACTGAAGCTTTCTTT.

The gene calls are TRBV20-1 and TRBJ2-7, with 7 positions matching TRBD2. This CDR3 contains 14 residues. V trimming: 3 bases; J trimming: 0 bases; junction bases outside the gene matches: 5. Looked up from germline, CDR1 is DFQATT and CDR2 is SNEGSKA (reference sequence). The CDR3 reads CSARSLAASYEQYF. The DNA for the CDR3 is TGCAGTGCTAGGTCCCTAGCGGCCTCCTACGAGCAGTACTTC.

This clonotype showed up just a few times. The chain recombines TRBV15 with TRBJ1-2, with D tentatively TRBD1 (5 bases). Germline assignment: CDR1 LNHNV and CDR2 YYDKDF (reference sequence). There are 16 residues in the CDR3. Trimming took 0 bases from V and 3 from J, leaving 14 bases between them. The CDR3 here is CATSRDLGASYYGYTF. CDR3 coding DNA: TGTGCCACCAGCAGAGATCTCGGGGCAAGTTACTATGGCTACACCTTC.

This clonotype showed up just a few times. This chain uses TRBV6-5 with TRBJ2-7; 9 bases align to TRBD1. Germline trimming cut 6 bases from V and 1 base from J; bases unmatched to any gene: 7. CDR3 length equals 15 residues. From germline, CDR1 is MNHEY and CDR2 SVGAGI. The CDR3 is CASRTGQGLSYEQYF. CDR3 DNA sequence: TGTGCCAGCAGGACTGGACAGGGGCTATCCTACGAGCAGTACTTC.

This chain joins TRBV7-6 and TRBJ1-6, with unresolved D. Deletions cut 2 bases from V and 6 bases from J, with 11 bases between. Germline-derived CDR1 and CDR2 are SGHVS and FNYEAQ. The CDR3 is 15 residues long. CDR3 bases: TGTGCCAGCAGCTTATTCCAGGACCCTAATTCACCCCTCCACTTT. This sequence encodes CASSLFQDPNSPLHF.

V usage is TRBV7-2 and J usage is TRBJ1-2; TRBD1 matches 9 bases. CDR1 SGHTA and CDR2 FQGNSA come from the germline V gene. V trimming: 5 bases; J trimming: 4 bases; junction bases outside the gene matches: 5. The CDR3 extends over 14 amino acids. The CDR3 DNA reads TGTGCCAGCAGCCTAGAGACAGGGGGCTATGGCTACACCTTC. It encodes CASSLETGGYGYTF.

A few counts support this clonotype. CDR3 in amino acids: CATSTDRIMQNYGYTF. CDR3 coding DNA: TGTGCCACCAGCACGGACAGAATCATGCAGAACTATGGCTACACCTTC. The gene calls are TRBV15 and TRBJ1-2; D possibly corresponds to TRBD1 (6 bases). Germline V gene lookup returns CDR1 LNHNV and CDR2 YYDKDF (reference sequence). The length of the CDR3 is 16 residues. Deletions cut 4 bases from V and 2 bases from J, with 17 bases between.

The chain combines TRBV2 with TRBJ2-7; unclear D gene. V lost 3 bases to trimming and J lost 0 bases, with 18 bases between them. The CDR3 is made up of 17 amino acids. In germline, CDR1 is SNHLY, CDR2 FYNNEI. The CDR3 nucleotides are TGTGCCAGCAGTGAGTACGCTCCGGCGCCCAGCTCCTACGAGCAGTACTTC. Protein: CASSEYAPAPSSYEQYF.

The CDR3 protein is CASSFDSGYTQYF. The CDR3 nucleotides read TGCGCCAGCAGCTTTGACTCCGGGTATACGCAGTATTTT. The rearrangement uses TRBV5-1 and TRBJ2-3, with unresolved D. The CDR3 loop spans 13 amino acids. Germline V gene data show CDR1 as SGHRS and CDR2 as YFSETQ. V dropped 2 bases and J dropped 7 bases, with 11 bases sitting between them.

This clonotype was seen repeatedly, ten times or more. This chain links TRBV9 with TRBJ2-1; D call uncertain. The germline gives CDR1 SGDLS, CDR2 YYNGEE. Trimming took off 0 bases at V and 0 bases at J, with 7 bases between the two ends. This CDR3 has 15 residues. The DNA for the CDR3 is TGTGCCAGCAGCGTAGATGTCGACTCCTACAATGAGCAGTTCTTC. Protein sequence: CASSVDVDSYNEQFF.

In its sample, this clonotype was seen a few times. The V and J genes are TRBV29-1 and TRBJ1-1, with 7 nucleotides matching TRBD1. Looked up from germline, CDR1 is SQVTM and CDR2 is ANQGSEA. The CDR3 sequence is 12 residues long. The CDR3 spells CIAQGSGAEAFF. The CDR3 DNA sequence: TGCATCGCACAGGGGTCAGGGGCTGAAGCTTTCTTT.

The V gene is TRBV20-1, the J gene TRBJ2-1, with 9 bases lining up with TRBD2. Germline V CDR1 and CDR2: DFQATT, SNEGSKA (reference sequence). This CDR3 is built from 13 residues. With V trimmed by 0 bases and J by 6 bases, 0 bases remained unmatched. The CDR3 sequence is CSARELAGNEQFF. CDR3 sequence (DNA): TGCAGTGCTAGAGAACTAGCGGGCAATGAGCAGTTCTTC.

The V call is TRBV29-1, the J call TRBJ1-2; D is uncertain. The CDR3 totals 13 residues. The germline V gene encodes CDR1 SQVTM and CDR2 ANQGSEA. With 4 bases removed from V and 6 bases from J, the gap between germline ends came to 15 bases. The CDR3 reads CSVVDGGPDGYTF. In DNA, the CDR3 is TGCAGCGTTGTGGACGGAGGTCCGGATGGCTACACCTTC.

This clonotype was counted a few times. This chain uses TRBV12-3 or TRBV12-4 with TRBJ1-5; D is unresolved. V lost 6 bases to trimming and J lost 9 bases, with 12 bases between them. CDR3 length: 12 residues. This CDR3 reads CASSSTARPQHF. In nucleotides, the CDR3 is TGTGCCAGCAGCTCGACGGCCCGGCCCCAGCATTTT.

As to this clonotype: The junction differs from germline at one of its ends, possibly a read error. This chain links TRBV7-7 with TRBJ2-2; a possible D gene is TRBD2 (5 bases). The CDR3 extends over 14 amino acids. Germline V gene sequence: CDR1 SSHAT, CDR2 FNYEAQ (reference sequence). CDR3 region: CASSIYRGTGELFF. In DNA form, the CDR3 reads TGTGCTAGCAGCATCTACCGGGGCACCGGGGAGCTGTTTTTT.

The gene calls are TRBV28 and TRBJ2-2, with D unresolved. The length of the CDR3 is 15 residues. CDR1 and CDR2 (germline): MDHEN, SYDVKM. Trimming cost V 5 bases and J 4 bases, with 14 bases left between them. The CDR3 sequence is CASSPPVLSTGELFF. CDR3 DNA sequence: TGTGCCAGCAGTCCACCTGTGCTGAGCACCGGGGAGCTGTTTTTT. Filled out from reference TRBV28 and TRBJ2-2, the complete variable domain reads DVKVTQSSRYLVKRTGEKVFLECVQDMDHENMFWYRQDPGLGLRLIYFSYDVKMKEKGDIPEGYSVSREKKERFSLILESASTNQTSMYLCASSPPVLSTGELFFGEGSRLTVL.

This clonotype was recorded a few times. This chain uses TRBV20-1 with TRBJ2-1; 14 bases line up with TRBD2. V shed 5 bases and J 0 bases; nucleotides not matched to a gene: 3. This CDR3 is built from 16 residues. CDR1 is DFQATT and CDR2 is SNEGSKA in the germline V gene (reference sequence). CDR3 in amino acids: CSALTSGRVSYNEQFF. The CDR3 DNA sequence: TGCAGTGCTTTGACTAGCGGGAGGGTCTCCTACAATGAGCAGTTCTTC.

This clonotype has more than one count but fewer than ten. V and J are TRBV7-3 and TRBJ1-1; D call uncertain. This CDR3 has 16 residues. V shed 0 bases and J shed 3 bases, with 14 bases lying between them. In germline, CDR1 is SGHTA, CDR2 FQGTGA. CDR3 amino acids: CASSLTGAREHTEAFF. DNA for the CDR3: TGTGCCAGCAGCTTAACGGGAGCGAGGGAGCACACTGAAGCTTTCTTT.

This clonotype was detected a few times. The chain employs TRBV29-1 and TRBJ2-5, with 7 positions matching TRBD1. The CDR3 spans 13 residues. Germline assignment: CDR1 SQVTM and CDR2 ANQGSEA. V lost 7 bases to trimming and J lost 4 bases; unmatched junction nucleotides: 9. Written as DNA, the CDR3 is TGCAGCGCCCGCCTGTCAGGGGGAGAGACCCAGTACTTC. Residues: CSARLSGGETQYF.